Listed below are T cell receptor beta chains from one sample, sequenced in a study of T cell responses to AZD1222 COVID-19 vaccine. Assay: immunoSEQ multiplex PCR; the TCRdb copy retains only in-frame clones and omits some. The sample has around 170,000 clones, approximately 91% seen once. The input for sequencing was peripheral blood, taken on day 0 of AZD1222 vaccination. The receptor set was obtained from an adult in good health. CDR3s include the opening cysteine and the closing phenylalanine or tryptophan. The D gene is left open where the match is weak. For some rows the clone size is stated as once, few or many, or as a class when expanded; others skip it.

D | J | V | size | CDR3 | DNA
. | TRBJ2-2 | TRBV5-4 | . | CAYKPLGTNTGELFF | TGTGCCTACAAACCACTGGGGACGAACACCGGGGAGCTGTTTTTT
. | TRBJ1-1 | TRBV6-5 | . | CASSSNTEAFF | TGTGCCAGCAGTTCGAACACTGAAGCTTTCTTT
. | TRBJ2-1 | TRBV7-3 | . | CASSTGPINEQFF | TGTGCCAGCAGTACAGGGCCCATCAATGAGCAGTTCTTC
. | TRBJ2-7 | TRBV23-1 | . | CASSLVRPLPPYEQYF | TGCGCCAGCAGTCTCGTAAGGCCCTTACCTCCCTACGAGCAGTACTTC
. | TRBJ1-2 | TRBV7-9 | . | CASSPLTPNYGYTF | TGTGCCAGCAGCCCCTTGACACCGAACTATGGCTACACCTTC
TRBD1 | TRBJ1-4 | TRBV28 | . | CASRRQGGGRKLFF | TGTGCCAGCAGGCGACAGGGGGGAGGGCGGAAACTGTTTTTT
TRBD1 | TRBJ2-3 | TRBV27 | . | CASRSTGGGGADTQYF | TGTGCCAGCAGGTCCACAGGGGGCGGTGGGGCAGATACGCAGTATTTT
. | TRBJ1-1 | TRBV28 | . | CASSLDGMNTEAFF | TGTGCCAGCAGTTTAGATGGTATGAACACTGAAGCTTTCTTT
. | TRBJ1-4 | TRBV28 | few | CASSLQTTNEKLFF | TGTGCCAGCTCTTTACAGACAACTAATGAAAAACTGTTTTTT
TRBD1 | TRBJ1-6 | TRBV4-1 | . | CASSQELLGTADNSPLHF | TGCGCCAGCAGCCAAGAGCTACTAGGGACAGCGGATAATTCACCCCTCCACTTT
. | TRBJ1-1 | TRBV10-1 | . | CASSETAGMNTEAFF | TGCGCCAGCAGTGAGACGGCAGGGATGAACACTGAAGCTTTCTTT
. | TRBJ1-5 | TRBV2 | once | CAPRGWVLSNQPQHF | TGTGCACCGAGGGGCTGGGTTCTTAGCAATCAGCCCCAGCATTTT
. | TRBJ2-7 | TRBV28 | . | CASSYPGYEQYF | TGTGCCAGCAGCTACCCCGGATACGAGCAGTACTTC
. | TRBJ1-1 | TRBV5-1 | . | CASSFGWELNTEAFF | TGCGCCAGCAGCTTCGGATGGGAGTTGAACACTGAAGCTTTCTTT
TRBD1 | TRBJ2-7 | TRBV18 | . | CASSPLGRTGLYEQYF | TGTGCCAGCTCACCACTGGGTCGGACAGGGCTCTACGAGCAGTACTTC
. | TRBJ2-1 | TRBV25-1 | . | CASSRALSYNEQFF | TGTGCCAGCAGCCGCGCCCTCTCCTACAATGAGCAGTTCTTC
TRBD1 | TRBJ1-2 | TRBV29-1 | few | CSVARDRGFYGYTF | TGCAGCGTTGCTCGGGACAGGGGGTTCTATGGCTACACCTTC
. | TRBJ2-2 | TRBV5-4 | . | CASSPEKAGNTGELFF | TGTGCCAGCAGCCCGGAGAAGGCGGGGAACACCGGGGAGCTGTTTTTT
TRBD2 | TRBJ2-7 | TRBV27 | . | CASSSGLAGLGYEQYF | TGTGCCAGCAGTTCGGGACTAGCGGGATTAGGGTACGAGCAGTACTTC
. | TRBJ1-3 | TRBV11-2 | . | CASSLDVGRTSGNTIYF | TGTGCCAGCAGCTTAGATGTCGGGCGGACCTCTGGAAACACCATATATTTT
TRBD1 | TRBJ2-1 | TRBV6-5 | . | CASSYSSGQGSNEQFF | TGTGCCAGCAGTTACTCTTCTGGACAGGGCTCCAATGAGCAGTTCTTC
. | TRBJ1-1 | TRBV9 | . | CASSLGRMNTEAFF | TGTGCCAGCAGCCTGGGACGGATGAACACTGAAGCTTTCTTT
. | TRBJ1-2 | TRBV6-1 | . | CASSEPLRQSNYGYTF | TGTGCCAGCAGTGAACCACTGCGACAGTCTAACTATGGCTACACCTTC